This T cell receptor beta chain stems from a study of T cells in Graves' hyperthyroidism and ophthalmopathy. In its sample, this clonotype was seen many times. Regions amplified from RNA transcripts were the TCR beta CDR3 regions. During a first-round RT-PCR of the TCR CDR3, the HTBI primer set was used. Via MiXCR, TCRdb re-called the multiplex PCR reads, giving one row per CDR3 protein. The table shows 96,000 or so distinct CDR3 sequences, with about half occurring only once. Stable Graves' hyperthyroidism denoted no ophthalmopathy progression over 18 months. Patients aged 18 to 65 had newly diagnosed hyperthyroidism that had lasted under 2 months. This receptor was identified in a woman in her thirties or forties with Graves' hyperthyroidism. Sequenced input: blood.

CDR3 loop: CASSLWQANQPQHF. The CDR3 bases are TGTGCCAGCAGCTTGTGGCAGGCCAATCAGCCCCAGCATTTT. The chain recombines TRBV5-5 with TRBJ1-5; no clear D. The CDR3 sequence is 14 residues long. The germline V gene has CDR1 SGHKS and CDR2 YYEKEE (reference sequence). The V and J ends lost 1 base and 3 bases respectively, with 8 bases between them.